A single sample is the source of the 5 T cell receptor beta chains below, sequenced in a study of T cells after yellow fever vaccination. TCRdb fed the 5' RACE reads into MiXCR, producing one record per CDR3 protein. The profile covers 180,000 or so distinct CDR3 sequences, with approximately 10% appearing a single time and around 34% taken by the ten largest. The input for sequencing was CD8+ T cells sorted from PBMCs, taken 15 days after the yellow fever booster vaccination. Receptors were obtained from a man between 18 and 29 years old who received the YFV17D yellow fever vaccine.

This clonotype was observed a handful of times. The chain carries TRBV10-3 and TRBJ2-7; D possibly corresponds to TRBD2 (6 bases). The CDR3 is made up of 10 amino acids. V lost 11 bases, J lost 3 bases, and 8 bases lay in between. Germline V lookup: CDR1 ENHRY, CDR2 SYGVKD. CDR3 sequence: CASGVYEQYF. DNA of the CDR3: TGTGCCTCGGGGGTCTACGAGCAGTACTTC.

CDR3 sequence (DNA): TGCAGTGCTTCTACGGGACACGACAAACGCGAGCAGTACGTC. This translates into CSASTGHDKREQYV. The chain recombines TRBV20-1 with TRBJ2-7, with D possibly TRBD1 on 6 matching bases. The CDR3 has 14 amino acids. Germline assignment: CDR1 DFQATT and CDR2 SNEGSKA (reference sequence). V was shortened by 5 bases and J by 6 bases, with 20 bases between the two germline ends.

This clonotype has more than one count but fewer than ten. The rearrangement uses TRBV19 and TRBJ2-7; TRBD1 agrees at 10 bases. The junction had 7 bases not matched to a gene; V was cut back by 5 bases and J by 3 bases. Germline V gene lookup returns CDR1 LNHDA and CDR2 SQIVND (reference sequence). This CDR3 spans 15 amino acids. This chain's CDR3 is CASSPGQGMDYEQYF. For the CDR3, the DNA is TGTGCCAGTAGTCCGGGACAGGGGATGGACTACGAGCAGTACTTC.

This clonotype was found many times. CDR3: CASSLRLAGYIQTQYF. For the CDR3, the DNA is TGCGCCAGCAGTCTACGACTAGCGGGGTATATTCAGACCCAGTACTTC. The chain carries TRBV23-1 and TRBJ2-5; the match to TRBD2 covers 11 bases. TRBV23-1 is annotated as an ORF whose role is uncertain. The CDR3 sequence is 16 residues long. J gave up 6 bases and V 4 bases, and 10 bases lay outside the gene matches.

The rearrangement links TRBV6-5 to TRBJ1-2, with unresolved D. This CDR3 is 14 amino acids long. Germline CDR1 reads MNHEY; CDR2 reads SVGAGI. The V end was cut by 4 bases, the J end by 8 bases, with 17 bases between. CDR3 sequence: CASSSIGGSFGYTF. The CDR3 DNA reads as TGTGCCAGCAGTTCTATTGGAGGTTCTTTCGGCTACACCTTC.